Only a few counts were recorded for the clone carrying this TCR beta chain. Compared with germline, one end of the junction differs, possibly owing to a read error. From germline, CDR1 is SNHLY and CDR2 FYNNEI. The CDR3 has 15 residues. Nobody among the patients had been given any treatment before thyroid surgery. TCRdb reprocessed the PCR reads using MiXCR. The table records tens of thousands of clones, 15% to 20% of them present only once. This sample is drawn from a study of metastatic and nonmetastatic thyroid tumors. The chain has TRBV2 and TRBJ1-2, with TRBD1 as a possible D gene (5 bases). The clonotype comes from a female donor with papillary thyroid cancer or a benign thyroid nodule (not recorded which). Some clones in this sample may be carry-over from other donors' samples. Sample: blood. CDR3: CASSPGTAINYDYTF. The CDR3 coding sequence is TGTGCCAGCAGTCCCGGGACGGCTATTAACTATGACTACACCTTC.